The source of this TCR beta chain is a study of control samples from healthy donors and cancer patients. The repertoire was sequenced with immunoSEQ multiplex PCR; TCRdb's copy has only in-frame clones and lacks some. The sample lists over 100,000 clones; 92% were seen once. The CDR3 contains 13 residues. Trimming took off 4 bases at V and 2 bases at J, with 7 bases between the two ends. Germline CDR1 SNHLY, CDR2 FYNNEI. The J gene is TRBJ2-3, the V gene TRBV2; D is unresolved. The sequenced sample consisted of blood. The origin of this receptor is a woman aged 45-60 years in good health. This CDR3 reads CASSGRYTDTQYF. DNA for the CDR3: TGTGCCAGCAGTGGACGGTACACAGATACGCAGTATTTT.